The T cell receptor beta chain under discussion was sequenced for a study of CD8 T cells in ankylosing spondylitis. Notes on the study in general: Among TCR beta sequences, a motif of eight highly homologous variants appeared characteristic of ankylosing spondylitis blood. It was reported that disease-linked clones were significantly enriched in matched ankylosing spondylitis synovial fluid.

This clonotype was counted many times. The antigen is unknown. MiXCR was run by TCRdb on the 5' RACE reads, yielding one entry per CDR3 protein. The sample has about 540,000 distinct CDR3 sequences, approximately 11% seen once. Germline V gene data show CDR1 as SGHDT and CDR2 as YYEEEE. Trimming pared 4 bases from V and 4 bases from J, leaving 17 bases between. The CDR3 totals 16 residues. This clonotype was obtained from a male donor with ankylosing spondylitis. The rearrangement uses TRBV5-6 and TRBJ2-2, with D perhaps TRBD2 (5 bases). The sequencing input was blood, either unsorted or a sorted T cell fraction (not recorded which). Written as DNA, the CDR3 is TGTGCCAGCAGCCTACGTGTGGGAGTCCCCACCGGGGAGCTGTTTTTT. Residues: CASSLRVGVPTGELFF.